These 18 T cell receptor beta chains were sequenced from one sample in a study of regulatory T cells in long-lasting Graves disease. As to time point: persistent/refractory GD, antithyroid drugs over 5 years with positive TRAb. TCR sequences were obtained from RNA taken from PBMCs. Arm-PCR of CDR3 regions and iRepertoire HTBI primers were the basis on which TCR beta libraries were built. TCRdb itself ran the multiplex PCR reads through MiXCR, one entry per CDR3 protein. The repertoire has 400,000 to 500,000 distinct CDR3 sequences, less than 25% of them found once; the top ten carry approximately 7.8%. Here the sequenced sample was peripheral blood mononuclear cells (PBMCs), taken when the disease was refractory, from a patient treated with antithyroid drugs. These receptor sequences come from a female donor with Graves disease.

This clonotype appeared a few times. The J gene is TRBJ1-1, the V gene TRBV5-1, with 7 bases identical to TRBD1. Germline lookup yields CDR1 SGHRS and CDR2 YFSETQ. The CDR3 is made up of 14 amino acids. The V segment lost 4 bases and the J segment 2 bases; nucleotides outside the gene matches: 5. CDR3 residues: CASSGGTDNTEAFF. CDR3 bases: TGCGCCAGCAGCGGCGGGACAGATAACACTGAAGCTTTCTTT.

This clonotype showed up many times. The chain employs TRBV6-5 and TRBJ2-7; maybe TRBD1 (5 bases). The V and J ends lost 2 bases and 5 bases respectively, with 7 bases between them. Germline CDR1 is MNHEY and CDR2 is SVGAGI. The CDR3 has 12 amino acids. The CDR3 sequence is CASSYARDEQYF. In nucleotides, the CDR3 is TGTGCCAGCAGTTACGCCAGGGACGAGCAGTACTTC.

The chain joins TRBV4-1 to TRBJ2-7; D unresolved. Germline-derived CDR1 and CDR2 are MGHRA and YSYEKL. The CDR3 is made up of 14 amino acids. V lost 1 base and J lost 1, with 8 bases in between. The CDR3 region is CASSQVGTSYEQYF. The CDR3 coding sequence is TGCGCCAGCAGCCAAGTGGGAACTTCCTACGAGCAGTACTTC.

This clonotype was observed a handful of times. The chain is built from TRBV7-8 and TRBJ2-7, with 9 positions matching TRBD1. In germline, CDR1 is SGHVS, CDR2 FQNEAQ. V dropped 1 base and J dropped 1; count of bases not matched to a gene: 8. This CDR3 is 17 amino acids long. The CDR3 reads CASSLGGGGQGSYEQYF. The CDR3, as DNA: TGTGCCAGCAGCTTAGGGGGTGGAGGACAGGGGTCCTACGAGCAGTACTTC.

V gene TRBV3-1 combines with J gene TRBJ1-1; possible D gene TRBD1, 6 bases. The CDR3 has 17 amino acids. Trimming cost V 0 bases and J 2 bases, with 16 bases left between them. Per germline, CDR1 LGHDT and CDR2 YNNKEL (reference sequence). CDR3 region: CASSQEVFPGANTEAFF. The CDR3, as DNA: TGTGCCAGCAGCCAAGAAGTTTTCCCGGGGGCAAACACTGAAGCTTTCTTT.

This clonotype was picked up many times. The rearrangement uses TRBV27 and TRBJ2-7; 7 bases match TRBD2. CDR1 and CDR2 (germline): MNHEY, SMNVEV (reference sequence). The CDR3 spans 13 residues. V shed 4 bases and J 4 bases; nucleotides not matched to a gene: 4. CDR3 DNA: TGTGCCAGCAGTTCAGGACTAGGATACGAGCAGTACTTC. Its translation is CASSSGLGYEQYF.

This clonotype occurred a few times. The chain carries TRBV6-1 and TRBJ2-2; the D gene is possibly TRBD1 (6 bases). Germline lookup yields CDR1 MNHNS and CDR2 SASEGT. V dropped 9 bases and J dropped 4 bases, with 9 bases sitting between them. There are 12 residues in the CDR3. The CDR3 loop reads CASKQGTGELFF. The DNA of the CDR3 is TGTGCCAGTAAACAGGGCACCGGGGAGCTGTTTTTT.

This clonotype showed up just a few times. The V and J genes are TRBV30 and TRBJ2-7; D perhaps matches TRBD2 (5 bases). Germline V gene sequence: CDR1 GTSNPN, CDR2 SVGIG (reference sequence). Trimming stripped 4 bases from V and 0 bases from J, with 13 bases between. This CDR3 spans 14 amino acids. CDR3 sequence: CAWNSADTSYEQYF. The CDR3 nucleotides read TGTGCCTGGAACTCAGCGGATACCTCCTACGAGCAGTACTTC.

This clonotype was seen a few times. The J gene is TRBJ2-4, the V gene TRBV3-1; D is perhaps TRBD2 (5 bases). This CDR3 spans 17 amino acids. With 0 bases removed from V and 0 bases from J, the gap between germline ends came to 12 bases. In germline, CDR1 is LGHDT, CDR2 YNNKEL (reference sequence). Here the CDR3 reads CASSQEPAATAKNIQYF. CDR3 DNA sequence: TGTGCCAGCAGCCAAGAGCCAGCGGCCACAGCCAAAAACATTCAGTACTTC.

This chain joins TRBV10-3 and TRBJ2-5; possibly TRBD2 for D (7 bases). Trimming shortened V by 4 bases and J by 4 bases, and 16 bases separated the two germline ends. This CDR3 spans 15 amino acids. Germline V gives CDR1 ENHRY, CDR2 SYGVKD. Here the CDR3 reads CAISVSGGAGETQYF. CDR3 DNA: TGTGCCATCAGTGTCTCGGGGGGCGCTGGAGAGACCCAGTACTTC.

This clonotype was seen at least ten times. As DNA, the CDR3 is TGTGCCAGCAGCTCTCAGACAGGGACTTATGGCTACACCTTC. It codes for CASSSQTGTYGYTF. The rearrangement links TRBV28 to TRBJ1-2; 7 positions match TRBD1. The CDR3 extends over 14 amino acids. Losses at the gene ends were 6 bases for V and 5 bases for J; bases not matched to a gene: 9. From germline, CDR1 is MDHEN and CDR2 SYDVKM.

This clonotype was observed a handful of times. This chain connects TRBV19 to TRBJ2-2; D gene uncertain. The V and J ends lost 10 bases and 2 bases respectively, with 5 bases between them. The CDR3 has 11 amino acids. The germline V gene encodes CDR1 LNHDA and CDR2 SQIVND (reference sequence). Here the CDR3 reads CATTNTGELFF. CDR3 DNA sequence: TGTGCCACCACTAACACCGGGGAGCTGTTTTTT. Variable domain in full (rest from reference TRBV19 and TRBJ2-2): DGGITQSPKYLFRKEGQNVTLSCEQNLNHDAMYWYRQDPGQGLRLIYYSQIVNDFQKGDIAEGYSVSREKKESFPLTVTSAQKNPTAFYLCATTNTGELFFGEGSRLTVL.

Here the CDR3 reads CSAHRGGGNQPQHF. In nucleotides, the CDR3 is TGCAGTGCCCACCGGGGAGGGGGGAATCAGCCCCAGCATTTT. The chain is built from TRBV20-1 and TRBJ1-5; D perhaps matches TRBD1 (6 bases). CDR1 is DFQATT and CDR2 is SNEGSKA in the germline V gene (reference sequence). V was clipped by 6 bases and J by 4 bases, with 16 bases between them. CDR3 size: 14 residues.

At least ten counts were recorded for this clonotype. The genes are TRBV7-8 and TRBJ2-5; no clear D. Germline CDR1 and CDR2: SGHVS and FQNEAQ. This CDR3 is 13 amino acids long. The V gene lost 3 bases and the J gene lost 5 bases, with 10 bases spanning the gap. CDR3 in amino acids: CASSFPAGETQYF. DNA of the CDR3: TGTGCCAGCAGCTTCCCGGCTGGGGAGACCCAGTACTTC.

This clonotype was seen many times. The rearrangement uses TRBV28 and TRBJ1-2; no reliable D call. The CDR3 consists of 14 residues. The V end lost 4 bases, the J end lost 2 bases, and 11 bases lay between the germline ends. Germline V CDR1 and CDR2: MDHEN, SYDVKM. CDR3 residues: CASSSQTTNYGYTF. In DNA, the CDR3 is TGTGCCAGCAGTTCCCAGACTACGAACTATGGCTACACCTTC.

This clonotype has a count of ten or more. The rearrangement uses TRBV28 and TRBJ1-5, with D maybe TRBD1 (6 bases). This CDR3 region has 14 residues. Trimming took 7 bases from V and 6 from J, leaving 16 bases between them. Germline V gives CDR1 MDHEN, CDR2 SYDVKM. The CDR3 sequence: CASTLRGVAQPQHF. The CDR3, as DNA: TGTGCCAGCACCCTGAGGGGGGTGGCTCAGCCCCAGCATTTT.

This clonotype was counted many times. J is TRBJ1-2 and V is TRBV28; 8 bases are a match to TRBD1. The CDR3 sequence is 16 residues long. V trimming: 1 base; J trimming: 4 bases; junction bases outside the gene matches: 8. Germline assignment: CDR1 MDHEN and CDR2 SYDVKM. DNA for the CDR3: TGTGCCAGCAGTTTATACAGGGGACAGGACCTCTATGGCTACACCTTC. Its translation is CASSLYRGQDLYGYTF.

This clonotype was seen repeatedly, ten times or more. This chain links TRBV29-1 with TRBJ2-7; unclear D gene. The CDR3 runs to 13 residues. Germline V CDR1 and CDR2: SQVTM, ANQGSEA. V was trimmed by 7 bases and J by 2 bases, leaving 15 bases between them. CDR3: CSALSGVTYEQYF. The CDR3 bases are TGCAGCGCCCTAAGTGGGGTAACCTACGAGCAGTACTTC.